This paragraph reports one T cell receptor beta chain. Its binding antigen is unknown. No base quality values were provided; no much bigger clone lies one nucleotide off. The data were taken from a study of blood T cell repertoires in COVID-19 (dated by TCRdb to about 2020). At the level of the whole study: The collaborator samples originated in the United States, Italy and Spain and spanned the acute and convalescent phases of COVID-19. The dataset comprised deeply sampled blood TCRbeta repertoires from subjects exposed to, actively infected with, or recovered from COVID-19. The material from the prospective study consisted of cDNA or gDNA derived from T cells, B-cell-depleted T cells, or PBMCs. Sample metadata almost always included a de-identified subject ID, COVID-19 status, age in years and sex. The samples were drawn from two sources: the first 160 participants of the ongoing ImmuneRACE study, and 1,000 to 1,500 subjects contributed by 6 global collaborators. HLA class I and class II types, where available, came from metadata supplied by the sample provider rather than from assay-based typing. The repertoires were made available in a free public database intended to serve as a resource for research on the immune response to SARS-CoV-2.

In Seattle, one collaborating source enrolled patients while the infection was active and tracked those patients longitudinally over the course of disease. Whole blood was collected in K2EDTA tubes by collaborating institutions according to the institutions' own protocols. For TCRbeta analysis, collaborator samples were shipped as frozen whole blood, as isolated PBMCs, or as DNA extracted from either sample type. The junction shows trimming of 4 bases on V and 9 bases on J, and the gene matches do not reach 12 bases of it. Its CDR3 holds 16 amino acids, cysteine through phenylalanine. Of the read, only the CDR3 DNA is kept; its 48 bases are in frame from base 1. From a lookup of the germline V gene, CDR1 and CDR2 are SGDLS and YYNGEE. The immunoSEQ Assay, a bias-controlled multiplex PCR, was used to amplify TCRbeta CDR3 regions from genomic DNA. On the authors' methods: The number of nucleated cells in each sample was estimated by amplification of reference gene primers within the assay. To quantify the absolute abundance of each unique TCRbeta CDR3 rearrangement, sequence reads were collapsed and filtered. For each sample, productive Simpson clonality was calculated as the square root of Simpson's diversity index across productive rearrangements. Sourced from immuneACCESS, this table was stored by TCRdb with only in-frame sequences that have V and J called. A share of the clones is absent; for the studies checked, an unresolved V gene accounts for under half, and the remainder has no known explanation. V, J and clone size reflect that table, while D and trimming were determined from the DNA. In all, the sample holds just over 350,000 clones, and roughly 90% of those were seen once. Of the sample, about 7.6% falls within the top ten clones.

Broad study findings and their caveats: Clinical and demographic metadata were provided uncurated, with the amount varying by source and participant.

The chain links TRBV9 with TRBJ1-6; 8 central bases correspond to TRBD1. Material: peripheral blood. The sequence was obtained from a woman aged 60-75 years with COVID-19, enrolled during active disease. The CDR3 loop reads CASSPRDRGVASPLHF. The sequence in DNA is TGTGCCAGCAGCCCCAGAGACAGGGGAGTTGCTTCACCCCTCCACTTT.